The rows below give T cell receptor beta chains drawn from one sample of a study of cytomegalovirus exposure and HLA in healthy donors. Profiled with immunoSEQ multiplex PCR; TCRdb holds only in-frame clones, not every one. The table shows under 200,000 clones, with roughly 70% occurring only once. Source material: PBMCs. The origin of the receptors is a middle-aged woman in good health and CMV-seropositive. Both conserved end residues are part of each CDR3. Fields, in order: D gene, J gene, clone size, V gene, CDR3 DNA, CDR3 protein. The D gene is left open where the match is weak. Clone sizes are given selectively: once, few, many, or a class where the clone is expanded.

D: .; J: TRBJ1-2; size: .; V: TRBV5-6; DNA: TGTGCCAGCAGCCTACAGGGAACTAACTATGGCTACCCCTTC; CDR3: CASSLQGTNYGYPF
D: .; J: TRBJ1-5; size: .; V: TRBV19; DNA: TGTGCATGCGCTATAGCGGCGGGACAGCCCCAGCATTTT; CDR3: CACAIAAGQPQHF
D: .; J: TRBJ2-7; size: .; V: TRBV27; DNA: TGTGCCAGCAGCAGGCTGGCGGGGGCCGCCTACGAGCAGTACTTC; CDR3: CASSRLAGAAYEQYF
D: .; J: TRBJ1-4; size: few; V: TRBV14; DNA: TGTGCCAGCAGCCAGGCTGGGGTCGGGGTGGATGAAAAACTGTTTTTT; CDR3: CASSQAGVGVDEKLFF
D: .; J: TRBJ2-5; size: .; V: TRBV5-1; DNA: TGCGCCAGCAGCTTGGCTCCTAGCGAGCAAGAGACCCAGTACTTC; CDR3: CASSLAPSEQETQYF
D: .; J: TRBJ2-3; size: few; V: TRBV5-5; DNA: TGTGCCAGCAGCTTGGCCGGGGGGCGCACAGATACGCAGTATTTT; CDR3: CASSLAGGRTDTQYF
D: TRBD2; J: TRBJ2-7; size: few; V: TRBV19; DNA: TGTGCCAGTAGTAGACTAGCGGACTCCTACGAGCAGTACTTC; CDR3: CASSRLADSYEQYF
D: .; J: TRBJ2-7; size: .; V: TRBV9; DNA: TGTGCCAGCAGCGTAGAAGACACTTCCTACGAGCAGTACTTC; CDR3: CASSVEDTSYEQYF
D: TRBD2; J: TRBJ2-1; size: few; V: TRBV7-2; DNA: TGTGCCAGCAGCTCCGGACTAGCGGGAGTTAGTGAGCAGTTCTTC; CDR3: CASSSGLAGVSEQFF
D: TRBD1; J: TRBJ2-5; size: .; V: TRBV29-1; DNA: TGCAGCGTACCGGACAGGGTCGGGGAGACCCAGTACTTC; CDR3: CSVPDRVGETQYF
D: .; J: TRBJ1-3; size: .; V: TRBV7-9; DNA: TGTGCCAGCAGCTTTGAGTCCTCTGGAAACACCATATATTTT; CDR3: CASSFESSGNTIYF
D: TRBD1; J: TRBJ1-3; size: few; V: TRBV9; DNA: TGTGCCAGCAGCTTAGAATCGGGGACAGACTCTGGAAACACCATATATTTT; CDR3: CASSLESGTDSGNTIYF
D: .; J: TRBJ2-1; size: few; V: TRBV4-3; DNA: TGCGCCAGCAGCCAAGAACAAGGGGCCGGCTACAATGAGCAGTTCTTC; CDR3: CASSQEQGAGYNEQFF
D: TRBD2; J: TRBJ2-3; size: .; V: TRBV5-1; DNA: TGCGCCAGCAGCTGGGGACTAGCGGAGATCACAGATACGCAGTATTTT; CDR3: CASSWGLAEITDTQYF
D: .; J: TRBJ1-2; size: .; V: TRBV9; DNA: TGTGCCAGCAGCTTACAACTACAGGCTACAGATGGCTACCCCTTC; CDR3: CASSLQLQATDGYPF
D: .; J: TRBJ1-5; size: few; V: TRBV18; DNA: TGTGCCAGCTCACAGGGGTCGAGCAATCAGCCCCAGCATTTT; CDR3: CASSQGSSNQPQHF
D: .; J: TRBJ1-1; size: .; V: TRBV7-2; DNA: TGTGCCAGCAAGCGCGCCATGAACACTGAAGCTTTCTTT; CDR3: CASKRAMNTEAFF
D: .; J: TRBJ1-4; size: .; V: TRBV16; DNA: TGTGCCAGCAGCCAAATCTCCCGGACAGCAACTAATGAAAAACTGTTTTTT; CDR3: CASSQISRTATNEKLFF
D: .; J: TRBJ1-1; size: .; V: TRBV7-9; DNA: TGTGCCAGCAGCGTACAGGGAACTGAAGCTTTCTTT; CDR3: CASSVQGTEAFF
D: .; J: TRBJ1-1; size: few; V: TRBV6-1; DNA: TGTGCCAGCAGGACAGTCGCTGAAGCTTTCTTT; CDR3: CASRTVAEAFF
D: .; J: TRBJ1-1; size: .; V: TRBV25-1; DNA: TGTGCCAGCAGTGTCGGGTCGACTGAAGCTTTCTTT; CDR3: CASSVGSTEAFF
D: TRBD2; J: TRBJ2-5; size: .; V: TRBV7-7; DNA: TGTGCTAGCAGCTTAGGCCTAGCGGGGGAGGCCCAGTACTTC; CDR3: CASSLGLAGEAQYF
D: TRBD2; J: TRBJ2-7; size: few; V: TRBV5-1; DNA: TGCGCCAGCAGCCGGGACCTAGCGGGACCCTACGAGCAGTACTTC; CDR3: CASSRDLAGPYEQYF
D: .; J: TRBJ2-7; size: .; V: TRBV6-1; DNA: TGTGCCAGCAGTGAAGACCTCGCGGCAGCCACTTCCTACGAGCAGTACTTC; CDR3: CASSEDLAAATSYEQYF
D: TRBD1; J: TRBJ1-1; size: .; V: TRBV29-1; DNA: TGCAGCGTTGACAGGGGGCACACTGAAGCTTTCTTT; CDR3: CSVDRGHTEAFF
D: .; J: TRBJ1-2; size: .; V: TRBV5-6; DNA: TGTGCCAGCAGCTTGGCCGTCCTCCGAGGAGGCTACACCTTC; CDR3: CASSLAVLRGGYTF
D: .; J: TRBJ2-7; size: medium-sized; V: TRBV9; DNA: TGTGCCAGCAGCGCGGGGACTGAGGCCTACGAGCAGTACTTC; CDR3: CASSAGTEAYEQYF
D: TRBD1; J: TRBJ2-2; size: few; V: TRBV5-1; DNA: TGCGCCAGCAGCTCCGGGACAGGGGTCACCGGGGAGCTGTTTTTT; CDR3: CASSSGTGVTGELFF
D: .; J: TRBJ1-2; size: few; V: TRBV28; DNA: TGTGCCAGCAGTTCGCTAGGACAGTGGTTTTCTGACGGCTACACCTTC; CDR3: CASSSLGQWFSDGYTF
D: TRBD2; J: TRBJ2-3; size: .; V: TRBV12-5; DNA: TGTGCTAGTGGTTTCCTCTGGACTAGCGGGACTAGCACAGATACGCAGTATTTT; CDR3: CASGFLWTSGTSTDTQYF
D: TRBD1; J: TRBJ2-7; size: .; V: TRBV11-2; DNA: TGTGCCAGCAGCTCGAGGGGACAGGGGCTATACGAGCAGTACTTC; CDR3: CASSSRGQGLYEQYF
D: .; J: TRBJ1-5; size: .; V: TRBV4-2; DNA: TGTGCCAGCAGCCAAGAGGGTCTAGATCAGCCCCAGCATTTT; CDR3: CASSQEGLDQPQHF
D: .; J: TRBJ2-3; size: once; V: TRBV6-5; DNA: TGTGCCAGCAGTTACCCGGGTCCGACAGATACGCAGTATTTT; CDR3: CASSYPGPTDTQYF
D: TRBD2; J: TRBJ2-5; size: .; V: TRBV6-1; DNA: TGTGCCAGCAGTGACGGGCGGGGGTACCAAGAGACCCAGTACTTC; CDR3: CASSDGRGYQETQYF
D: TRBD1; J: TRBJ1-6; size: few; V: TRBV9; DNA: TGTGCCAGCAGCTCTCAGGACAGGGGTAATTCACCCCTCCACTTT; CDR3: CASSSQDRGNSPLHF